One sample yielded the 25 T cell receptor beta chains listed below, sequenced in a study of blood T cell repertoires in COVID-19. Some clones are missing from TCRdb's copy, which holds only in-frame ones; the method was immunoSEQ multiplex PCR. The table shows about 52,000 clones, with approximately 85% occurring only once. Sequenced: peripheral blood. The source is a human donor in a cohort sampled during active COVID-19.

The V and J genes are TRBV6-2 or TRBV6-3 and TRBJ2-7, with D hard to call. CDR1 is MNHEY, CDR2 SVGEGT, per germline. This CDR3 is built from 15 residues. Trimming shortened V by 4 bases and J by 5 bases, and 18 bases separated the two germline ends. CDR3 bases: TGTGCCAGCAGTTTACCAGGCCTGCCACTGAACGAGCAGTACTTC. Amino acids: CASSLPGLPLNEQYF.

The V gene is TRBV19, the J gene TRBJ1-4; a possible D gene is TRBD1 (5 bases). This CDR3 has 17 residues. With 7 bases removed from V and 2 bases from J, the gap between germline ends came to 20 bases. CDR1 and CDR2 from the germline V gene are LNHDA and SQIVND (reference sequence). For the CDR3, the DNA is TGTGCCAGTACCCCCGTTGGGGGAGGAACGACTAATGAAAAACTGTTTTTT. Its protein product is CASTPVGGGTTNEKLFF.

This chain joins TRBV5-1 and TRBJ2-1, with 16 positions matching TRBD2. The length of the CDR3 is 16 residues. Germline V CDR1 and CDR2: SGHRS, YFSETQ. The V segment lost 4 bases and the J segment 7 bases; nucleotides outside the gene matches: 5. The CDR3 loop is CASSPGLAGGRNEQFF. The CDR3 nucleotides are TGCGCCAGCAGCCCGGGACTAGCGGGAGGGCGGAATGAGCAGTTCTTC.

In this sample, this clone turned up a few times. The rearrangement links TRBV5-4 to TRBJ2-4; possible D gene TRBD1, 6 bases. The CDR3 sequence is 16 residues long. CDR1 is SGHNT, CDR2 YYREEE, per germline (reference sequence). V was trimmed by 0 bases and J by 0 bases, leaving 10 bases between them. The CDR3 here is CASSLGTDKAKNIQYF. In nucleotides, the CDR3 is TGTGCCAGCAGCTTGGGGACAGACAAAGCCAAAAACATTCAGTACTTC.

The gene calls are TRBV6-1 and TRBJ1-1; possible D gene TRBD1, 5 bases. CDR3 length: 14 residues. Germline loops: CDR1 MNHNS, CDR2 SASEGT. With 2 bases removed from V and 3 bases from J, the gap between germline ends came to 10 bases. Written as DNA, the CDR3 is TGTGCCAGCAGTGAAAGGCAGGGCCACACTGAAGCTTTCTTT. It encodes CASSERQGHTEAFF.

The CDR3 DNA sequence: TGTGCCAGCAGCTTGGACGTCGGGACAGGGGGCTCCTACGAGCAGTACTTC. Translating gives CASSLDVGTGGSYEQYF. The J gene is TRBJ2-7, the V gene TRBV5-6, with TRBD1 matching 11 bases. With V trimmed by 0 bases and J by 0 bases, 5 bases remained unmatched. The CDR3 length is 17 residues. Germline CDR1 and CDR2: SGHDT and YYEEEE.

The chain is built from TRBV24-1 and TRBJ1-5; D remains ambiguous. CDR1 is KGHDR, CDR2 SFDVKD, per germline. Trimming left V 1 base short and J 0 bases short, with 3 bases between. The CDR3 totals 14 residues. The CDR3 loop reads CATSDFYSNQPQHF. CDR3 sequence (DNA): TGTGCCACCAGTGATTTCTATAGCAATCAGCCCCAGCATTTT.

The CDR3 reads CASSLDRSYLEQYF. The CDR3 coding sequence is TGTGCCAGCAGCCTGGACAGGTCCTATCTCGAGCAGTACTTC. The genes are TRBV7-2 and TRBJ2-7; 7 bases agree with TRBD1. Germline loops: CDR1 SGHTA, CDR2 FQGNSA. CDR3 length: 14 amino acids. Germline trimming cut 5 bases from V and 6 bases from J; bases unmatched to any gene: 10.

This chain uses TRBV5-4 with TRBJ1-4; D ambiguous. V was pared by 3 bases and J by 8 bases, with 8 bases between. The germline CDR1 and CDR2 sequences are SGHNT and YYREEE (reference sequence). The CDR3 consists of 12 residues. CDR3 in amino acids: CASSSPQEKLFF. In nucleotides, the CDR3 is TGTGCCAGCAGCTCACCCCAGGAAAAACTGTTTTTT.

V and J are TRBV19 and TRBJ2-5; 7 bases are shared with TRBD1. Germline CDR1 is LNHDA and CDR2 is SQIVND (reference sequence). The CDR3 is 13 residues long. With V trimmed by 10 bases and J by 7 bases, 12 bases remained unmatched. This CDR3 is CATSADRERTQYF. The CDR3, as DNA: TGTGCCACCTCGGCTGACAGGGAGCGGACCCAGTACTTC.

The chain is built from TRBV7-2 and TRBJ1-4, with a tentative D call TRBD1 (6 bases). Deletions cut 7 bases from V and 3 bases from J, with 18 bases between. The V gene's germline CDR1 is SGHTA and CDR2 FQGNSA. The length of the CDR3 is 16 residues. The CDR3 here is CASTLLAGQANEKLFF. The CDR3 DNA sequence: TGTGCCAGCACCCTGCTAGCGGGACAAGCTAATGAAAAACTGTTTTTT.

The chain couples TRBV10-2 to TRBJ1-1; D ambiguous. Germline V lookup: CDR1 WSHSY, CDR2 SAAADI. V was trimmed by 0 bases and J by 1 base, leaving 6 bases between them. CDR3 length: 14 amino acids. CDR3 region: CASSESGENTEAFF. CDR3 DNA: TGCGCCAGCAGTGAGTCGGGAGAGAACACTGAAGCTTTCTTT.

The chain combines TRBV3-1 (or the pseudogene TRBV3-2) with TRBJ2-1; TRBD2 aligns across 11 bases. CDR3 length equals 15 residues. With V trimmed by 2 bases and J by 8 bases, 5 bases remained unmatched. Germline V gene sequence: CDR1 LGHDT, CDR2 YNNKEL (reference sequence). The CDR3 bases are TGTGCCAGCAGCCAATTAGCGGGAGGGGCAGATGAGCAGTTCTTC. As protein: CASSQLAGGADEQFF.

This clone was seen a handful of times. The chain links TRBV30 to TRBJ2-2, with 9 bases aligning to TRBD1. CDR1 is GTSNPN, CDR2 SVGIG, per germline (reference sequence). The CDR3 length is 15 residues. Trimming removed 2 bases from V and 7 bases from J; junction bases left unmatched: 8. The CDR3 region is CAWSPRDRANGELFF. CDR3 DNA: TGTGCCTGGAGTCCCCGGGACAGGGCGAACGGGGAGCTGTTTTTT.

This rearrangement joins TRBV9 to TRBJ2-1, with a possible D match to TRBD2 (6 bases). The CDR3 covers 15 residues. The ends were cut back, 2 bases at V and 5 bases at J, with 14 bases in the middle. Germline CDR1 and CDR2: SGDLS and YYNGEE. The CDR3, as DNA: TGTGCCAGCAGCGTTGGAGGGAGGACTGACAATGAGCAGTTCTTC. As protein: CASSVGGRTDNEQFF.

This chain joins TRBV10-1 and TRBJ1-1; no clear D gene. Trimming cost V 6 bases and J 3 bases, with 14 bases left between them. The CDR3 has 14 amino acids. Germline CDR1 and CDR2: WNHNN and SYGVQD (reference sequence). CDR3 DNA sequence: TGCGCCAGCAGCGCAGTCAGGTGGGACACTGAAGCTTTCTTT. This encodes CASSAVRWDTEAFF.

The CDR3 is CATSERDNEQFF. Written as DNA, the CDR3 is TGTGCCACCAGTGAGCGGGACAATGAGCAGTTCTTC. V and J are TRBV24-1 and TRBJ2-1, with a weak D call TRBD2 (5 bases). The ends were cut back, 4 bases at V and 5 bases at J, with 5 bases in the middle. Germline V gives CDR1 KGHDR, CDR2 SFDVKD. The CDR3 has 12 residues.

The gene calls are TRBV4-1 and TRBJ2-3; TRBD2 matches at 8 bases. The CDR3 runs 16 residues. The J segment lost 2 bases and the V segment lost 1 base, leaving 5 bases of the junction unmatched. Germline loops: CDR1 MGHRA, CDR2 YSYEKL. CDR3 sequence reads: CASSQGLAGNTDTQYF. CDR3 in DNA: TGCGCCAGCAGCCAAGGTTTAGCGGGAAACACAGATACGCAGTATTTT.

This chain uses TRBV10-3 with TRBJ2-2; D is possibly TRBD1 (5 bases). Germline V gene lookup returns CDR1 ENHRY and CDR2 SYGVKD. The V gene lost 11 bases and the J gene lost 2 bases, with 12 bases spanning the gap. The CDR3 spans 13 residues. CDR3: CASKGPNTGELFF. The CDR3 DNA reads as TGTGCCTCAAAGGGGCCCAACACCGGGGAGCTGTTTTTT.

The rearrangement joins TRBV30 to TRBJ2-3; D remains unclear. Germline CDR1 GTSNPN, CDR2 SVGIG (reference sequence). The V and J ends lost 4 bases and 6 bases respectively, with 11 bases between them. This CDR3 has 12 residues. The DNA for the CDR3 is TGTGCCTGGAAGACTGACCGGGATACGCAGTATTTT. Translating gives CAWKTDRDTQYF.

This chain joins TRBV6-5 and TRBJ1-3, with a possible D match to TRBD1 (5 bases). Trimming removed 5 bases from V and 0 bases from J, with 11 bases in between. The CDR3 runs to 15 residues. Germline CDR1 MNHEY, CDR2 SVGAGI. The CDR3 sequence is CASSKDTISGNTIYF. CDR3 DNA: TGTGCCAGCAGTAAGGACACCATCTCTGGAAACACCATATATTTT.

CDR3 region: CASSIDRNGNQPQHF. The CDR3 bases are TGTGCCAGCAGTATTGACAGAAATGGGAATCAGCCCCAGCATTTT. The chain carries TRBV6-5 and TRBJ1-5; possible D gene TRBD1, 5 bases. V lost 5 bases, J lost 4 bases, and 15 bases lay in between. Germline values: CDR1 MNHEY, CDR2 SVGAGI. This CDR3 has 15 residues.

This clone has a handful of counts. The gene calls are TRBV20-1 and TRBJ1-5, with 9 bases identical to TRBD1. The CDR3 has 14 amino acids. Germline CDR1 DFQATT, CDR2 SNEGSKA (reference sequence). The ends lost 3 bases at V and 3 bases at J; junction bases unmatched: 3. CDR3 DNA: TGCAGTGCTAGTACAGGGGGCTACAATCAGCCCCAGCATTTT. This gives the protein CSASTGGYNQPQHF.

The chain carries TRBV5-1 and TRBJ2-1; D perhaps matches TRBD2 (6 bases). V was trimmed by 0 bases and J by 7 bases, leaving 14 bases between them. In germline, CDR1 is SGHRS, CDR2 YFSETQ. The CDR3 length is 15 residues. The CDR3 here is CASSLAVTRGNEQFF. Written as DNA, the CDR3 is TGCGCCAGCAGCTTGGCAGTAACTCGGGGGAATGAGCAGTTCTTC.

A single count supports this clone. This sequence joins TRBV3-1 (or the pseudogene TRBV3-2) and TRBJ2-7; D ambiguous. Trimming removed 0 bases from V and 1 base from J, with 13 bases in between. Looked up from germline, CDR1 is LGHDT and CDR2 is YNNKEL (reference sequence). This CDR3 has 16 residues. CDR3 in DNA: TGTGCCAGCAGCCAAGATCAGTCAACCAAATCCTACGAGCAGTACTTC. Its protein is CASSQDQSTKSYEQYF.